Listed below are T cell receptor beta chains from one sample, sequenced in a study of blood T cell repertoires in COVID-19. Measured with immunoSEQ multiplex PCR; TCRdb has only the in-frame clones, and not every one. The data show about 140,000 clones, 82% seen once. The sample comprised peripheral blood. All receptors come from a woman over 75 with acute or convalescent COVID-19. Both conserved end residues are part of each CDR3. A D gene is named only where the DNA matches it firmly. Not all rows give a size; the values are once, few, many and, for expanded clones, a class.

DNA: TGTGCCAGCAGCCAATGGAGTGAAGAGACCCAGTACTTC; CDR3: CASSQWSEETQYF; D: NA; length: 13; J: TRBJ2-5; V: TRBV3-1/TRBV3-2; size: NA
DNA: TGCGCCAGCAGTGAGGTTAGCATTAGTCAGCCCCAGCATTTT; CDR3: CASSEVSISQPQHF; D: NA; length: 14; J: TRBJ1-5; V: TRBV10-2; size: NA
DNA: TGTGCCAGCAGCTCCGGACGGCGCCCCGGGGGTTCACCCCTCCACTTT; CDR3: CASSSGRRPGGSPLHF; D: NA; length: 16; J: TRBJ1-6; V: TRBV7-2; size: NA
DNA: TGTGCCAGCAGCTTAACCGGGACAGGGGGATGGGAGACCCAGTACTTC; CDR3: CASSLTGTGGWETQYF; D: TRBD1; length: 16; J: TRBJ2-5; V: TRBV5-4; size: NA
DNA: TGTGCCAGCAGCCGGTTGAACGAGCAGTACTTC; CDR3: CASSRLNEQYF; D: NA; length: 11; J: TRBJ2-7; V: TRBV12-3/TRBV12-4; size: NA
DNA: TGCGCCAGCAGTTTGGGCGGGGGGGTGGTGGATGAGCAGTTCTTC; CDR3: CASSLGGGVVDEQFF; D: TRBD2; length: 15; J: TRBJ2-1; V: TRBV10-2; size: NA
DNA: TGTGCCAGCGTGACTAGGGAGGGCCACCCCCAGTTCACAGATACGCAGTATTTT; CDR3: CASVTREGHPQFTDTQYF; D: TRBD2; length: 18; J: TRBJ2-3; V: TRBV28; size: NA
DNA: TGTGCCAGCAGTTTTTCTGCAGTAAGCTCCTACGAGCAGTACTTC; CDR3: CASSFSAVSSYEQYF; D: NA; length: 15; J: TRBJ2-7; V: TRBV27; size: NA
DNA: TGTGCCAGCAGCTTAAGGGGCGGTCCTTATGGCTACACCTTC; CDR3: CASSLRGGPYGYTF; D: NA; length: 14; J: TRBJ1-2; V: TRBV11-1; size: NA
DNA: TGCGCCAGCAGCCAAGATAAGACGGGGAACACTGAAGCTTTCTTT; CDR3: CASSQDKTGNTEAFF; D: NA; length: 15; J: TRBJ1-1; V: TRBV4-1; size: NA
DNA: TGCGCCAGCAGCCCTAACGCGGGGGGGCCGTTCGGGGAGCTGTTTTTT; CDR3: CASSPNAGGPFGELFF; D: TRBD2; length: 16; J: TRBJ2-2; V: TRBV5-1; size: NA
DNA: TGTGCCAGCAGCGTAGGACTAGCGGAACAAGAGACCCAGTACTTC; CDR3: CASSVGLAEQETQYF; D: TRBD2; length: 15; J: TRBJ2-5; V: TRBV9; size: NA
DNA: TGTGCCAGCAGTGAAGGGACACGCCAAGAGACCCAGTACTTC; CDR3: CASSEGTRQETQYF; D: NA; length: 14; J: TRBJ2-5; V: TRBV2; size: NA
DNA: TGCGCCAGCAGCCAACCGGGACAGGCTTTCTACGAGCAGTACTTC; CDR3: CASSQPGQAFYEQYF; D: TRBD1; length: 15; J: TRBJ2-7; V: TRBV4-1; size: once
DNA: TGTGCCTGGAGTCCCGGGACTACCGACCACGATACGCAGTATTTT; CDR3: CAWSPGTTDHDTQYF; D: TRBD2; length: 15; J: TRBJ2-3; V: TRBV30; size: NA
DNA: TGTGCCAGCAGTTACGGGGGGGGAGCTTTCAATGAGCAGTTCTTC; CDR3: CASSYGGGAFNEQFF; D: TRBD2; length: 15; J: TRBJ2-1; V: TRBV6-6; size: NA
DNA: TGCGCCAGCAGCCATGGACAGAACGATTACTATGGCTACACCTTC; CDR3: CASSHGQNDYYGYTF; D: NA; length: 15; J: TRBJ1-2; V: TRBV5-1; size: few
DNA: TGTGCCAGCAGGATGGACAGGTGGAATGAGCAGTTCTTC; CDR3: CASRMDRWNEQFF; D: TRBD1; length: 13; J: TRBJ2-1; V: TRBV13; size: NA
DNA: TGTGCCAGCAGCTCCCTCAGGGTTAGTGGAGGGAATTCACCCCTCCACTTT; CDR3: CASSSLRVSGGNSPLHF; D: NA; length: 17; J: TRBJ1-6; V: TRBV11-2; size: NA
DNA: TGTGCCAGTAGTATCAAGACAGGGGGCGCGGCGATGGTTCAGCCCCAGCATTTT; CDR3: CASSIKTGGAAMVQPQHF; D: TRBD1; length: 18; J: TRBJ1-5; V: TRBV19; size: NA
DNA: TGTGCCAGCAGTTTATCGTTTGGGTCTGGGGCAGGGAAATTGGAGCAGTACTTC; CDR3: CASSLSFGSGAGKLEQYF; D: NA; length: 18; J: TRBJ2-7; V: TRBV27; size: NA
DNA: TGTGCCAGCAGTTTATCCACAGGAATCGTGGGCAACATTCAGTACTTC; CDR3: CASSLSTGIVGNIQYF; D: NA; length: 16; J: TRBJ2-4; V: TRBV28; size: NA
DNA: TGTGCCAGCCAGCGGGGGCCCAATGGGGATACGCAGTATTTT; CDR3: CASQRGPNGDTQYF; D: TRBD2; length: 14; J: TRBJ2-3; V: TRBV3-1/TRBV3-2; size: once
DNA: TGCGCCAGCAGCTTCTCACTTACAACGACAGGGGCCGGAAACACCATATATTTT; CDR3: CASSFSLTTTGAGNTIYF; D: TRBD1; length: 18; J: TRBJ1-3; V: TRBV5-1; size: NA
DNA: TGCGCCAGCAGTCTTGAGGATTGGACCTACGAGCAGTACTTC; CDR3: CASSLEDWTYEQYF; D: NA; length: 14; J: TRBJ2-7; V: TRBV5-1; size: NA
DNA: TGCAGCGCCGGACAGGGCGGCTACGAGCAGTACTTC; CDR3: CSAGQGGYEQYF; D: TRBD1; length: 12; J: TRBJ2-7; V: TRBV29-1; size: NA
DNA: TGCGCCAGCAGCTTAGGGACTAGCGGGAGAAGTATGGACACCGGGGAGCTGTTTTTT; CDR3: CASSLGTSGRSMDTGELFF; D: TRBD2; length: 19; J: TRBJ2-2; V: TRBV5-1; size: NA
DNA: TGTGCCAGCAGTTCGGCAGGGAACCGACAGCCCCAGCATTTT; CDR3: CASSSAGNRQPQHF; D: NA; length: 14; J: TRBJ1-5; V: TRBV6-5; size: NA
DNA: TGTGCCAGCAGTGAAATCGACGAGCAGTACTTC; CDR3: CASSEIDEQYF; D: NA; length: 11; J: TRBJ2-7; V: TRBV6-1; size: NA
DNA: TGTGCCAGCAGCCTGGGACTAGCGGGAGAGACCCAGTACTTC; CDR3: CASSLGLAGETQYF; D: TRBD2; length: 14; J: TRBJ2-5; V: TRBV5-4; size: NA
DNA: TGTGCCAGTAGTATAGGGACAGTCCGCAATCAGCCCCAGCATTTT; CDR3: CASSIGTVRNQPQHF; D: NA; length: 15; J: TRBJ1-5; V: TRBV19; size: NA
DNA: TGTGCCACCATTAGGACTAGCGGGAGGGCAAGGACAGATACGCAGTATTTT; CDR3: CATIRTSGRARTDTQYF; D: TRBD2; length: 17; J: TRBJ2-3; V: TRBV24-1; size: NA
DNA: TGTGCCAGCAGCGCGACAGGCTCCAATCAGCCCCAGCATTTT; CDR3: CASSATGSNQPQHF; D: NA; length: 14; J: TRBJ1-5; V: TRBV2; size: NA
DNA: TGTGCCAGCAGCCCAGGACAGGGGGTCGGCTACAATGAGCAGTTCTTC; CDR3: CASSPGQGVGYNEQFF; D: TRBD1; length: 16; J: TRBJ2-1; V: TRBV5-4; size: NA
DNA: TGTGCCAGCAGTGCAGGGGTTGGTTCACCCCTCCACTTT; CDR3: CASSAGVGSPLHF; D: NA; length: 13; J: TRBJ1-6; V: TRBV2; size: NA
DNA: TGTGCCAGCAGCCTTAGACAGACTGAAGCTTTCTTT; CDR3: CASSLRQTEAFF; D: NA; length: 12; J: TRBJ1-1; V: TRBV2; size: NA
DNA: TGTGCCAGCAGTTTATCGGGACAGGGCTTATATGGCTACACCTTC; CDR3: CASSLSGQGLYGYTF; D: TRBD1; length: 15; J: TRBJ1-2; V: TRBV28; size: NA
DNA: TGCAGTGCTAGAGGAGCTAATACGCAGTATTTT; CDR3: CSARGANTQYF; D: NA; length: 11; J: TRBJ2-3; V: TRBV20-1; size: NA
DNA: TGTGCCAGCAGCAGGACAGTTTTGGAGACCCAGTACTTC; CDR3: CASSRTVLETQYF; D: NA; length: 13; J: TRBJ2-5; V: TRBV21-1; size: NA
DNA: TGTGCCAGCAGCACTGGGACAGGGTACAATGAGCAGTTCTTC; CDR3: CASSTGTGYNEQFF; D: TRBD1; length: 14; J: TRBJ2-1; V: TRBV4-2; size: NA
DNA: TGTGCCAGCACAGTTACTACAGGGATTGGGACTGAAGCTTTCTTT; CDR3: CASTVTTGIGTEAFF; D: NA; length: 15; J: TRBJ1-1; V: TRBV2; size: NA
DNA: TGTGCCAGCAGTCTTAGCGGGGGGGTATCAGAGACCCAGTACTTC; CDR3: CASSLSGGVSETQYF; D: TRBD2; length: 15; J: TRBJ2-5; V: TRBV25-1; size: NA
DNA: TGTGCCAGCAGCCATCTAGGGGGAGAGACCCAGTACTTC; CDR3: CASSHLGGETQYF; D: NA; length: 13; J: TRBJ2-5; V: TRBV7-9; size: NA
DNA: TGTGCCAGCAGTTTATCGGGGCCATCCTGGGACGAGCAGTACTTC; CDR3: CASSLSGPSWDEQYF; D: NA; length: 15; J: TRBJ2-7; V: TRBV27; size: few
DNA: TGTGCCAGCAGTCTACAGGGCTACGAGCAGTACTTC; CDR3: CASSLQGYEQYF; D: NA; length: 12; J: TRBJ2-7; V: TRBV2; size: NA
DNA: TGTGCCTGGAACTCGGGGTTGGGTACTGAAGCTTTCTTT; CDR3: CAWNSGLGTEAFF; D: NA; length: 13; J: TRBJ1-1; V: TRBV30; size: NA